This T cell receptor (beta chain) was identified during a study of naive and memory T cell subsets. The table lists this clonotype with many counts. Antigen specificity is unknown. Trimming took 7 bases from V and 6 from J, leaving 12 bases between them. The CDR3 length is 12 residues. Germline V CDR1 and CDR2: SEHNR, FQNEAQ (reference sequence). An oligonucleotide containing a UMI was ligated to the 3' end of TCR cDNA. Adult healthy volunteers gave 2.5 ml peripheral blood for whole-blood RNA. Unsorted total RNA, about 1 to 1000 ng, was DNase treated before reverse transcription. Findings and caveats of the study: This RNA-based method may be sensitive to activation-related transcript changes.

Four PCR rounds used nested alpha and beta constant region primers plus the SP2 primer. Reverse transcription of blood and skin TCR RNA was primed at alpha and beta constant regions. TCRdb re-called the 5' RACE reads with MiXCR, one entry per CDR3 protein. The sample yields roughly 30,000 distinct CDR3 sequences, 16% seen once. This chain links TRBV7-9 with TRBJ1-1; possible D gene TRBD1, 6 bases. The receptor was isolated from a female donor in good health. The chain's CDR3 is CASNGRGPEAFF. Written as DNA, the CDR3 is TGTGCCAGCAACGGCAGGGGCCCTGAAGCTTTCTTT.